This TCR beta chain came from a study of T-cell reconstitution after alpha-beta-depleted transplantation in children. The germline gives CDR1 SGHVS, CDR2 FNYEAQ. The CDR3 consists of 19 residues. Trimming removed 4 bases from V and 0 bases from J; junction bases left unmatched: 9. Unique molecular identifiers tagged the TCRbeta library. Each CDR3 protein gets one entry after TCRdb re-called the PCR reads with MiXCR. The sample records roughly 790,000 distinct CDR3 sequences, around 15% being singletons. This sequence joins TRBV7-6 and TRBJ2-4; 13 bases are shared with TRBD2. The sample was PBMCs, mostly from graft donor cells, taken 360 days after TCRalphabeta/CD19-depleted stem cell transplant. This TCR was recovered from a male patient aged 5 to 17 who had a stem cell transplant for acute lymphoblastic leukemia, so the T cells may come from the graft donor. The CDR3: CASSSAPGLAGLAKNIQYF. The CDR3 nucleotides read TGTGCCAGCAGCTCCGCTCCGGGACTAGCGGGACTAGCCAAAAACATTCAGTACTTC.